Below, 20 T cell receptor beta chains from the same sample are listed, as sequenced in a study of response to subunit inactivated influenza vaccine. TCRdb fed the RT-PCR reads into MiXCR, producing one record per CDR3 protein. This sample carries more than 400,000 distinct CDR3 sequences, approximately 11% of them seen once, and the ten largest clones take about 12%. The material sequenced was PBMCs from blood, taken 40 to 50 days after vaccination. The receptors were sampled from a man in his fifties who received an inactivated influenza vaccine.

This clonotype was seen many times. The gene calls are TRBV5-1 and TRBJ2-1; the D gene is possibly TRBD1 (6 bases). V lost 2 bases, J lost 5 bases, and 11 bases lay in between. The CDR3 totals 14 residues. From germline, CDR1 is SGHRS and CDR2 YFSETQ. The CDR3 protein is CASSFRTVNNEQFF. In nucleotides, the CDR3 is TGCGCCAGCAGCTTTAGGACAGTGAACAATGAGCAGTTCTTC. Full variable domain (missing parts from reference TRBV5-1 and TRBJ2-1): KAGVTQTPRYLIKTRGQQVTLSCSPISGHRSVSWYQQTPGQGLQFLFEYFSETQRNKGNFPGRFSGRQFSNSRSEMNVSTLELGDSALYLCASSFRTVNNEQFFGPGTRLTVL.

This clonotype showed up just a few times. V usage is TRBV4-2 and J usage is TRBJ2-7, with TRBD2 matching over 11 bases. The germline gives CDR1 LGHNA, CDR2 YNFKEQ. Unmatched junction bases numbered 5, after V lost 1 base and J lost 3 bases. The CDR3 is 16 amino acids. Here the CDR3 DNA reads TGTGCCAGCAGCCAAGTCACTAGCGGGGGACACTACGAGCAGTACTTC. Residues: CASSQVTSGGHYEQYF.

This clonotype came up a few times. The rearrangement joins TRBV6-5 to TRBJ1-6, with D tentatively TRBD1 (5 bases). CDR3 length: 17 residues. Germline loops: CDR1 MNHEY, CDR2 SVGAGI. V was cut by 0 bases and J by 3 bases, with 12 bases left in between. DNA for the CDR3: TGTGCCAGCAGTTACTCCCCCTCAGGGCTCTATAATTCACCCCTCCACTTT. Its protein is CASSYSPSGLYNSPLHF.

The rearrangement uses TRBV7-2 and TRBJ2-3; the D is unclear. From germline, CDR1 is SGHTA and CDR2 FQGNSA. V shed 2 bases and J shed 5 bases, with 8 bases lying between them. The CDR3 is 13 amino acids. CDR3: CASSLREIDTQYF. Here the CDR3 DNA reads TGTGCCAGCAGCTTAAGAGAAATAGATACGCAGTATTTT.

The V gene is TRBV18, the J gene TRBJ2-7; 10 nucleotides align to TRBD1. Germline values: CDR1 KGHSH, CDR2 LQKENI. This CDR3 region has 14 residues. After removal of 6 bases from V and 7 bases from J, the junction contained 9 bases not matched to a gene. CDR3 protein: CASSAGTGAWEQYF. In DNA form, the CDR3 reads TGTGCCAGCTCGGCCGGGACAGGGGCCTGGGAGCAGTACTTC.

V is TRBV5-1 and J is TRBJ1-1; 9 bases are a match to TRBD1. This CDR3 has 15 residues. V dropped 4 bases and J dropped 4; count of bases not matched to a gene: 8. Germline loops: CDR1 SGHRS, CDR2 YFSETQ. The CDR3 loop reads CASSQGQGRGTEAFF. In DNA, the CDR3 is TGCGCCAGCAGCCAGGGACAGGGAAGGGGCACTGAAGCTTTCTTT. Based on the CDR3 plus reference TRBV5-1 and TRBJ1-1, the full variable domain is KAGVTQTPRYLIKTRGQQVTLSCSPISGHRSVSWYQQTPGQGLQFLFEYFSETQRNKGNFPGRFSGRQFSNSRSEMNVSTLELGDSALYLCASSQGQGRGTEAFFGQGTRLTVV.

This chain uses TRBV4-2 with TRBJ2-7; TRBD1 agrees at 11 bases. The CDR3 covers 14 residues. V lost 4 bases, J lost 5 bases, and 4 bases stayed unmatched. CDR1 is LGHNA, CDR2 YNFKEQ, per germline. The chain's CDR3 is CASSPGQGVDEQYF. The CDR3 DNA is TGTGCCAGCAGCCCGGGACAGGGGGTGGACGAGCAGTACTTC.

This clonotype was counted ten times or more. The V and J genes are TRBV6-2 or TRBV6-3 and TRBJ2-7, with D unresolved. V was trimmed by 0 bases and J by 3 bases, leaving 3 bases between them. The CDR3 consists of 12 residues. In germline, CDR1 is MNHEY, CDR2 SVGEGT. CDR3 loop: CASSYSRYEQYF. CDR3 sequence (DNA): TGTGCCAGCAGTTACTCCCGCTACGAGCAGTACTTC.

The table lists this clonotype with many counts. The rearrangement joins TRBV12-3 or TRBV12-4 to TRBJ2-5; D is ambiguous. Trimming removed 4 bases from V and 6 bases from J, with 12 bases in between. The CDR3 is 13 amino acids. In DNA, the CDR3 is TGTGCCAGCAGTTCCCCCAAGTACAAGACCCAGTACTTC. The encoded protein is CASSSPKYKTQYF.

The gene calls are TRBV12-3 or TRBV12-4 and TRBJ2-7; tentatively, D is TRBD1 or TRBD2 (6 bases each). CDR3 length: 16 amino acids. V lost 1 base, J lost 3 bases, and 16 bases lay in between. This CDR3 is CASSLEGGRDIYEQYF. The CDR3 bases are TGTGCCAGCAGTTTAGAGGGGGGAAGGGACATCTACGAGCAGTACTTC.

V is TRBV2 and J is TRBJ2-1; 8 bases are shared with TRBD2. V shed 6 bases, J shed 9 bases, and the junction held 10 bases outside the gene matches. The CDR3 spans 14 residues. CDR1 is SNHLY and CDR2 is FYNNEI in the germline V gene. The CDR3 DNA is TGTGCCAGCAGATCGGGACTAGGGGGGAGTGAGCAGTTCTTC. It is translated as CASRSGLGGSEQFF.

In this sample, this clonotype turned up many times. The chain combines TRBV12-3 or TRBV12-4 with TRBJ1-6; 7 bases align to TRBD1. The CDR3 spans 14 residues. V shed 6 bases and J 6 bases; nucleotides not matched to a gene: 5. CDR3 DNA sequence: TGTGCCAGCAGCCCCGGGACAGCTAATTCACCCCTCCACTTT. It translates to CASSPGTANSPLHF.

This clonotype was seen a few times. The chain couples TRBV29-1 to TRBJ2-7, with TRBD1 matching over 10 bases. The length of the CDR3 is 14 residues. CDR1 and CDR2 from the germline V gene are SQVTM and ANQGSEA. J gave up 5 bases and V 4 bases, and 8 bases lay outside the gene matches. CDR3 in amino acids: CSVVGDRGFDEQYF. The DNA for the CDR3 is TGCAGCGTTGTAGGGGACAGGGGCTTCGACGAGCAGTACTTC.

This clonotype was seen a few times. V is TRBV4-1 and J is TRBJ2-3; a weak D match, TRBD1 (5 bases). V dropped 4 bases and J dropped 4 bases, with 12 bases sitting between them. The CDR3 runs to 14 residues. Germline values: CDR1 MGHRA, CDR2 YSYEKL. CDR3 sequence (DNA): TGCGCCAGCAGCCTAGTGCACAGGTCAGATACGCAGTATTTT. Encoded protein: CASSLVHRSDTQYF.

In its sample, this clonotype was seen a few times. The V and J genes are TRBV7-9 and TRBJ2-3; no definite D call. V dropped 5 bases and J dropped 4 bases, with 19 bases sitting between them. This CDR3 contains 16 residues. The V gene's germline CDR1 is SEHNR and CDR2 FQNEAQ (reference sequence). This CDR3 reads CASSPVSLAGADTQYF. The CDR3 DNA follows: TGTGCCAGCAGCCCGGTTAGCCTGGCTGGTGCAGATACGCAGTATTTT. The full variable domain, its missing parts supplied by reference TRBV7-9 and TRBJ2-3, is DTGVSQNPRHKITKRGQNVTFRCDPISEHNRLYWYRQTLGQGPEFLTYFQNEAQLEKSRLLSDRFSAERPKGSFSTLEIQRTEQGDSAMYLCASSPVSLAGADTQYFGPGTRLTVL.

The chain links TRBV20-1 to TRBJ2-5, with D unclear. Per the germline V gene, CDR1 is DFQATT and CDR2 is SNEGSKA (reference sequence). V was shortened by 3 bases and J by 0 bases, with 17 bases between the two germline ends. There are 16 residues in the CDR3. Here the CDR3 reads CSARDRAVLYQETQYF. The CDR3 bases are TGCAGTGCTAGGGATCGGGCAGTCTTGTACCAAGAGACCCAGTACTTC.

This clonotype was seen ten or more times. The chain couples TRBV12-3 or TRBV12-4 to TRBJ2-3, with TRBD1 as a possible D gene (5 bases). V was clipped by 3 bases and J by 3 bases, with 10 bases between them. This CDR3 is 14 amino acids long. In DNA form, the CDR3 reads TGTGCCAGCAGTTTTGGCCAGGGAACAGATACGCAGTATTTT. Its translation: CASSFGQGTDTQYF.

CDR3 coding DNA: TGTGCCAGCAACCAGGGGGCAGGGACGCAGTATTTT. Translating gives CASNQGAGTQYF. The chain uses TRBV12-3 or TRBV12-4 and TRBJ2-3; 8 bases fit TRBD1. The CDR3 has 12 amino acids. V lost 7 bases to trimming and J lost 9 bases; unmatched junction nucleotides: 6.

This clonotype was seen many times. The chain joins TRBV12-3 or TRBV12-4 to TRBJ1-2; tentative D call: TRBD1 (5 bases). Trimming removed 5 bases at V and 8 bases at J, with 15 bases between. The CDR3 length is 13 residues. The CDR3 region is CASSTGTYSGYTF. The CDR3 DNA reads TGTGCCAGCAGTACCGGGACGTATTCCGGCTACACCTTC.

The CDR3 nucleotides are TGCAGCGTCGCCGGGACGTTCGGTAATGAAAAACTGTTTTTT. Its translation: CSVAGTFGNEKLFF. The chain recombines TRBV29-1 with TRBJ1-4, with TRBD1 as a possible D gene (5 bases). This CDR3 has 14 amino acids. Germline values: CDR1 SQVTM, CDR2 ANQGSEA. V shed 6 bases and J shed 4 bases, with 15 bases lying between them.